Below, 15 T cell receptor beta chains from the same sample are listed, as sequenced in a study of cytomegalovirus exposure and HLA in healthy donors. The repertoire was sequenced with immunoSEQ multiplex PCR; TCRdb's copy has only in-frame clones and lacks some. The table lists fewer than 400,000 clones, 70% to 90% of them singletons. The source material was PBMCs. Every receptor here comes from a man between 25 and 39 years old in good health and CMV-seronegative.

Remarks on this clone: The junction and the germline gene differ at one end; a read error may be behind it. This rearrangement joins TRBV6-5 to TRBJ1-6; no clear D gene. Per germline, CDR1 MNHEY and CDR2 SVGAGI. The CDR3 length is 15 residues. As DNA, the CDR3 is TGTGCCAGCAGTTACTCGCGGGTCACGAATTCCCCCCTCCACTTT. Residues: CASSYSRVTNSPLHF.

This chain joins TRBV6-6 and TRBJ1-5; TRBD1 is a possible D gene (6 bases). There are 13 residues in the CDR3. The V gene's germline CDR1 is MNHNY and CDR2 SVGAGI (reference sequence). The V end lost 4 bases, the J end lost 8 bases, and 12 bases lay between the germline ends. CDR3 coding DNA: TGTGCCAGCAGTTCTACAGGGCCTAAGCCCCAGCATTTT. Translated, it gives CASSSTGPKPQHF.

The gene calls are TRBV27 and TRBJ2-2; D is possibly TRBD2 (5 bases). This CDR3 is built from 17 residues. V lost 1 base and J 3 bases, leaving 15 bases between the germline ends. CDR1 and CDR2 (germline): MNHEY, SMNVEV (reference sequence). CDR3 sequence reads: CASSLWGVESDTGELFF. The CDR3 DNA is TGTGCCAGCAGTTTATGGGGAGTTGAGTCTGACACCGGGGAGCTGTTTTTT.

J is TRBJ1-5 and V is TRBV30, with D unclear. The CDR3 extends over 13 amino acids. Germline lookup yields CDR1 GTSNPN and CDR2 SVGIG (reference sequence). Deletions cut 0 bases from V and 5 bases from J, with 8 bases between. CDR3 DNA sequence: TGTGCCTGGAGTGTAGAGCGGGATCAGCCCCAGCATTTT. Residues: CAWSVERDQPQHF.

The rearrangement uses TRBV6-6 and TRBJ2-7; the match to TRBD2 covers 7 bases. The V segment lost 2 bases and the J segment 2 bases; nucleotides outside the gene matches: 6. The CDR3 runs to 15 residues. Germline lookup yields CDR1 MNHNY and CDR2 SVGAGI (reference sequence). CDR3 loop: CASSYPPGGTYEQYF. The CDR3 nucleotides are TGTGCCAGCAGTTACCCTCCGGGGGGAACCTACGAGCAGTACTTC.

In nucleotides, the CDR3 is TGTGCCAGCTCACCACTCAGGGAATTCCAAGAGACCCAGTACTTC. Encoded protein: CASSPLREFQETQYF. The J gene is TRBJ2-5, the V gene TRBV18; tentative D call: TRBD1 (5 bases). This CDR3 spans 15 amino acids. The V end was cut by 1 base, the J end by 1 base, with 10 bases between. CDR1 is KGHSH, CDR2 LQKENI, per germline.

The chain links TRBV19 to TRBJ1-5; D unclear. CDR3 length: 14 residues. The V end lost 2 bases, the J end lost 4 bases, and 9 bases lay between the germline ends. Germline assignment: CDR1 LNHDA and CDR2 SQIVND (reference sequence). The CDR3 loop is CASSIREWNQPQHF. The CDR3 nucleotides are TGTGCCAGTAGTATACGGGAGTGGAATCAGCCCCAGCATTTT.

V and J are TRBV10-1 and TRBJ1-1, with D unclear. CDR1 is WNHNN and CDR2 is SYGVQD in the germline V gene (reference sequence). CDR3 length: 12 residues. Trimming pared 6 bases from V and 4 bases from J, leaving 9 bases between. The CDR3 reads CASSYRGTEAFF. The CDR3 DNA is TGCGCCAGCAGCTACCGGGGCACTGAAGCTTTCTTT.

The chain couples TRBV10-3 to TRBJ2-5, with TRBD1 matching over 8 bases. Unmatched junction bases numbered 9, after V lost 10 bases and J lost 2 bases. This CDR3 comprises 14 residues. Looked up from germline, CDR1 is ENHRY and CDR2 is SYGVKD. The CDR3 is CATDRTGSQETQYF. The CDR3 bases are TGTGCCACCGACCGGACAGGGAGTCAAGAGACCCAGTACTTC.

The chain recombines TRBV9 with TRBJ2-1; possible D gene TRBD2, 5 bases. Per germline, CDR1 SGDLS and CDR2 YYNGEE. Trimming pared 7 bases from V and 11 bases from J, leaving 13 bases between. The CDR3 totals 11 residues. The DNA of the CDR3 is TGTGCCAGCGGAGAGCGGCCCAAGCAGTTCTTC. Its protein is CASGERPKQFF.

This chain joins TRBV9 and TRBJ2-1; a possible D gene is TRBD1 (6 bases). Trimming left V 4 bases short and J 2 bases short, with 16 bases between. Germline values: CDR1 SGDLS, CDR2 YYNGEE. The length of the CDR3 is 16 residues. The CDR3 protein is CASSPGQQNPYNEQFF. The CDR3 nucleotides are TGTGCCAGCAGCCCTGGACAGCAAAATCCCTACAATGAGCAGTTCTTC.

The chain combines TRBV29-1 with TRBJ2-3, with D perhaps TRBD1 (5 bases). Germline CDR1 reads SQVTM; CDR2 reads ANQGSEA. The CDR3 has 13 amino acids. The ends were cut back, 3 bases at V and 8 bases at J, with 15 bases in the middle. The CDR3 here is CSVEGIGEGTQYF. CDR3 DNA sequence: TGCAGCGTTGAGGGCATAGGGGAAGGTACGCAGTATTTT.

The V call is TRBV5-4, the J call TRBJ1-2; 8 nucleotides match TRBD1. This CDR3 has 14 residues. Germline CDR1 SGHNT, CDR2 YYREEE (reference sequence). J lost 5 bases, V lost 3 bases, and 6 bases had no gene match. The CDR3: CASSSGQGLYGYTF. CDR3 bases: TGTGCCAGCAGCTCCGGACAGGGACTATATGGCTACACCTTC.

The chain recombines TRBV5-1 with TRBJ2-2; TRBD1 aligns across 7 bases. The length of the CDR3 is 14 residues. Losses at the gene ends were 4 bases for V and 4 bases for J; bases not matched to a gene: 4. Germline loops: CDR1 SGHRS, CDR2 YFSETQ. The CDR3 protein is CASSGGQITGELFF. CDR3 bases: TGCGCCAGCAGCGGGGGACAGATCACCGGGGAGCTGTTTTTT.

V usage is TRBV4-2 and J usage is TRBJ1-2; 7 bases match TRBD1. The V gene end was trimmed by 4 bases and the J gene end by 5 bases; junction bases not matched to a gene: 10. Germline values: CDR1 LGHNA, CDR2 YNFKEQ. This CDR3 comprises 15 residues. The CDR3: CASSPERQGQYGYTF. The DNA for the CDR3 is TGTGCCAGCAGCCCCGAACGACAGGGTCAGTATGGCTACACCTTC.